A selection of T cell receptor beta chains follows, all from one sample in a study of T cell responses to AZD1222 COVID-19 vaccine. Using immunoSEQ multiplex PCR, the repertoire was profiled, and TCRdb retains in-frame clones only, with some absent. Here the sample spans about 180,000 clones, around 90% being singletons. This sample comprised peripheral blood, obtained on day 0 of AZD1222 vaccination. These receptors were obtained from an adult in good health. Both conserved end residues are part of each CDR3. D genes are given only for firm matches. Clone size appears in some rows only: once, few, many, or a class for an expanded clone.

D	V	J	size	DNA	CDR3
NA	TRBV20-1	TRBJ2-1	NA	TGCAGTGCTAGTCTCCCGGGTACCGGCAATGAGCAGTTCTTC	CSASLPGTGNEQFF
NA	TRBV2	TRBJ2-5	NA	TGTGCCAGCAGTGGTGAGGGGGAGACCCAGTACTTC	CASSGEGETQYF
NA	TRBV5-1	TRBJ2-7	NA	TGCGCCAGCAGCACCGCCCACGGGGACGAGCAGTACTTC	CASSTAHGDEQYF
NA	TRBV11-2	TRBJ1-2	NA	TGTGCCAGCAGCTTCGGGGCCTATGGCTACACCTTC	CASSFGAYGYTF
NA	TRBV3-1/TRBV3-2	TRBJ2-1	NA	TGTGCCAGCAGCCGTGGGCCGGGGGAGCAGTTCTTC	CASSRGPGEQFF
NA	TRBV28	TRBJ1-5	NA	TGTGCCAGCAGTCGGACTTCTTTTCGGCCCCAGCATTTT	CASSRTSFRPQHF
NA	TRBV6-6	TRBJ2-3	NA	TGTGCCAGCAGTTACGCCAACCCCCCAAGGGGAGATACGCAGTATTTT	CASSYANPPRGDTQYF
NA	TRBV20-1	TRBJ2-1	NA	TGCAGTGCCCCTGGGGTGGATGAGCAGTTCTTC	CSAPGVDEQFF
TRBD2	TRBV11-3	TRBJ2-1	NA	TGTGCCAGCAGCCCCGGGGGGTACAATGAGCAGTTCTTC	CASSPGGYNEQFF
NA	TRBV9	TRBJ1-4	NA	TGTGCCAGCAGCCCACTCCCGGGGTTGGAAGGGAAACTGTTTTTT	CASSPLPGLEGKLFF
NA	TRBV5-1	TRBJ2-5	NA	TGCGCCAGCAGCTTCCCTAGGGATACATGGGATACCCAGTACTTC	CASSFPRDTWDTQYF
NA	TRBV15	TRBJ1-5	NA	TGTGCCACCAGCAGAGATCGGATACCCGGCGGTCAGCCCCAGCATTTT	CATSRDRIPGGQPQHF
NA	TRBV2	TRBJ2-2	NA	TGTGCCAGCAGTGTTTTAGGGCAGGGGACCGGGGAGCTGTTTTTT	CASSVLGQGTGELFF
TRBD1	TRBV4-1	TRBJ2-6	NA	TGCGCCAGCAGCCAGCCTACGAGGGGGCGGAGGGCCAACGTCCTGACTTTC	CASSQPTRGRRANVLTF
NA	TRBV7-8	TRBJ2-7	few	TGTGCCAGCAGCTTAGGCGGGACGGTGAGGGAGCAGTACTTC	CASSLGGTVREQYF
NA	TRBV15	TRBJ1-1	few	TGTGCCACCAGCAGAGATCACCTTGAAGCTTTCTTT	CATSRDHLEAFF
TRBD2	TRBV5-4	TRBJ2-5	NA	TGTGCCAGCAGCTCCGGGACTAGGGTAGAGACCCAGTACTTC	CASSSGTRVETQYF
TRBD1	TRBV7-9	TRBJ1-1	once	TGTGCCAGCAGCCCCCAGACAGGGGGGCGGATGAACACTGAAGCTTTCTTT	CASSPQTGGRMNTEAFF
NA	TRBV6-1	TRBJ2-6	NA	TGTGCCAGCAGTGACCAGGGTCCTCACACCTCTGGGGCCAACGTCCTGACTTTC	CASSDQGPHTSGANVLTF
NA	TRBV27	TRBJ1-5	NA	TGTGCCAGCAGTTCCTGGGACGGCGGGCCGGGGAGCAATCAGCCCCAGCATTTT	CASSSWDGGPGSNQPQHF
NA	TRBV15	TRBJ2-2	once	TGTGCCACCAGCAGAGTAGGCTCGCGGGATTCCGGGGAGCTGTTTTTT	CATSRVGSRDSGELFF
NA	TRBV5-4	TRBJ1-3	NA	TGTGCCAGCAGCTTTTGGGGGACCTCTGGAAACACCATATATTTT	CASSFWGTSGNTIYF
NA	TRBV11-2	TRBJ2-7	NA	TGTGCCAGCAGCTCCCGGGTCTGGAACAGCTCCTACGAGCAGTACTTC	CASSSRVWNSSYEQYF
TRBD1	TRBV10-3	TRBJ1-3	NA	TGTGCCATCAGGTCCAGGGGGCCCGACGGAGCACTCTCTGGAAACACCATATATTTT	CAIRSRGPDGALSGNTIYF
TRBD2	TRBV18	TRBJ2-7	NA	TGTGCCAGCTCACCTGGACTAGCGGGAGGTCGCGAGCAGTACTTC	CASSPGLAGGREQYF
TRBD2	TRBV5-1	TRBJ2-3	NA	TGCGCCAGCAGCTTCACGGGAGGGGGGCTTCGCACAGATACGCAGTATTTT	CASSFTGGGLRTDTQYF
NA	TRBV6-6	TRBJ1-4	NA	TGTGCCAGCAGTTACTGGAGCTCCCGGGAAGAAAAACTGTTTTTT	CASSYWSSREEKLFF
TRBD2	TRBV9	TRBJ2-1	NA	TGTGCCAGCAGCACGGGACTAGCGGGACTCCCGCCCTACAATGAGCAGTTCTTC	CASSTGLAGLPPYNEQFF
NA	TRBV24-1	TRBJ1-4	NA	TGTGCCACCAGTGCTAGGGCTGGGGAAAAACTGTTTTTT	CATSARAGEKLFF
NA	TRBV7-7	TRBJ2-5	NA	TGTGCCAGCAGTTTAGGGGGGGGCTCGGGAGAGACCCAGTACTTC	CASSLGGGSGETQYF
TRBD1	TRBV2	TRBJ1-3	NA	TGTGCCAGCAGTGACGACAGGGGGTATGGAAACACCATATATTTT	CASSDDRGYGNTIYF
TRBD2	TRBV5-1	TRBJ2-1	few	TGCGCCAGCAGAAAAGAAGCGGGAGACGTTGAGCAGTTCTTC	CASRKEAGDVEQFF
NA	TRBV4-1	TRBJ1-4	NA	TGCGCCAGCAGCCAAGGGGGCCGGGATGAAAAACTGTTTTTT	CASSQGGRDEKLFF
NA	TRBV6-5	TRBJ2-7	NA	TGTGCCAGCAGTTACGGTCGCCAGGCCGCCCTCTACGAGCAGTACTTC	CASSYGRQAALYEQYF
TRBD2	TRBV28	TRBJ2-7	NA	TGTGCCAGCAGCCCGGGGACTAGCGGAGCCTACGAGCAGTACTTC	CASSPGTSGAYEQYF
NA	TRBV30	TRBJ2-5	NA	TGTGCCTGTCACGCCGGAGGGCCCCGGACCCAGTACTTC	CACHAGGPRTQYF
TRBD1	TRBV11-3	TRBJ2-2	NA	TGTGCCAGCAGCTTAGGGGGACGGACAGGGAGCACCGGGGAGCTGTTTTTT	CASSLGGRTGSTGELFF
NA	TRBV6-6	TRBJ1-2	few	TGTGCCAGCAGTTACCCCCTGTCAGGAAGGTACACCTTC	CASSYPLSGRYTF
TRBD2	TRBV19	TRBJ2-1	NA	TGTGCCAGTAGGAGGACTAGCGGAGCCTACAATGAGCAGTTCTTC	CASRRTSGAYNEQFF
NA	TRBV4-1	TRBJ1-5	NA	TGCGCCAGCAGCCAAGGCGGCAGCCTTTATAGCAATCAGCCCCAGCATTTT	CASSQGGSLYSNQPQHF
TRBD2	TRBV27	TRBJ2-2	NA	TGTGCCAGCAGTTTATCGAGCGGGAGAGGGACCGGGGAGCTGTTTTTT	CASSLSSGRGTGELFF
NA	TRBV19	TRBJ1-3	NA	TGTGCCAGTAGTATGGTAGGGACTGGAAACACCATATATTTT	CASSMVGTGNTIYF
NA	TRBV28	TRBJ1-2	NA	TGTGCCAGCAGTTTGTTGGAGGGTGGCTACACCTTC	CASSLLEGGYTF
NA	TRBV2	TRBJ1-6	NA	TGTGCCAGCAGTGAAGGTCAGACCTATAATTCACCCCTCCACTTT	CASSEGQTYNSPLHF
NA	TRBV7-9	TRBJ1-2	NA	TGTGCCAGCAGCTTGGACAAAACCTATGGCTACACCTTC	CASSLDKTYGYTF
TRBD2	TRBV6-5	TRBJ2-6	NA	TGTGCCAGCATGGAGCGGGGCTCTGGGGCCAACGTCCTGACTTTC	CASMERGSGANVLTF
TRBD1	TRBV10-2	TRBJ2-6	NA	TGCGCCAGCAGGGATCTCGGACAGGGGGGGAAAGGGGCCAACGTCCTGACTTTC	CASRDLGQGGKGANVLTF
NA	TRBV6-5	TRBJ1-1	NA	TGTGCCAGCCGCCTCGGGGGGGAAGGGGGCACTGAAGCTTTCTTT	CASRLGGEGGTEAFF
TRBD2	TRBV2	TRBJ2-1	NA	TGTGCCAGTCGGGGGACTAGCGGGAGGAATGAGCAGTTCTTC	CASRGTSGRNEQFF
NA	TRBV11-2	TRBJ2-3	NA	TGTGCCAGCAGCTTAGATGCTAGCGCCACAGATACGCAGTATTTT	CASSLDASATDTQYF
NA	TRBV19	TRBJ1-1	NA	TGTGCCAGTAGGAAGGCAGCTTTGAACACTGAAGCTTTCTTT	CASRKAALNTEAFF
NA	TRBV5-1	TRBJ1-1	NA	TGCGCCAGCAGCTTGGCCGGGGGGCTGAACACTGAAGCTTTCTTT	CASSLAGGLNTEAFF
TRBD1	TRBV2	TRBJ2-1	many	TGTGCCAGCAGTGAAGCGCTTTCCCGGGCAGGGGGACACAATGAGCAGTTCTTC	CASSEALSRAGGHNEQFF
NA	TRBV12-3/TRBV12-4	TRBJ2-5	once	TGTGCCAGCAGGGAGACAGCCGCCAAGACCCAGTACTTC	CASRETAAKTQYF
TRBD2	TRBV5-1	TRBJ2-2	few	TGCGCCAGCAGCTTGAATGCTTTAGCGGGAGGCCCCACCGGGGAGCTGTTTTTT	CASSLNALAGGPTGELFF
NA	TRBV7-9	TRBJ2-1	NA	TGTGCCAGCAGCTCTTTTAGCGGTTCCTACAATGAGCAGTTCTTC	CASSSFSGSYNEQFF
NA	TRBV7-3	TRBJ2-5	NA	TGTGCCAGCAGCATGTCGCGGGCAGAGACCCAGTACTTC	CASSMSRAETQYF
NA	TRBV19	TRBJ2-6	NA	TGTGCCAGTAAAGCCAGGAGCTCTGGGGCCAACGTCCTGACTTTC	CASKARSSGANVLTF